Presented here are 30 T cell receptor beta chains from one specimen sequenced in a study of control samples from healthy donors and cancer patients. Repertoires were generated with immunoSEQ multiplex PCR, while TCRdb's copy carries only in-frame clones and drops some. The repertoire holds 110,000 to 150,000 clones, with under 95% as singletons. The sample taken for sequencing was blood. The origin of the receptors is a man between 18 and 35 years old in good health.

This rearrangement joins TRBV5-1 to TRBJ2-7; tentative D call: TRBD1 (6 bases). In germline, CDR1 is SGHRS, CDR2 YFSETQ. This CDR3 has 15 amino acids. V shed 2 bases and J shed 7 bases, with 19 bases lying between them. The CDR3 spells CASSFRGIGEEEQYF. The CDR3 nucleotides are TGCGCCAGCAGCTTCAGGGGTATAGGGGAAGAGGAGCAGTACTTC.

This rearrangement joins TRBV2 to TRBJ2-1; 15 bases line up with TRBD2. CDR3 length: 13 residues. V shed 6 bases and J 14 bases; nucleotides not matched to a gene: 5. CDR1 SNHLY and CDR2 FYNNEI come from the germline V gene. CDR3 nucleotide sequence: TGTGCCAGCAGAGGACTAGCGGGGGGGCCCGAGTTCTTC. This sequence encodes CASRGLAGGPEFF. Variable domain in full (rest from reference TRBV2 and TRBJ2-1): EPEVTQTPSHQVTQMGQEVILRCVPISNHLYFYWYRQILGQKVEFLVSFYNNEISEKSEIFDDQFSVERPDGSNFTLKIRSTKLEDSAMYFCASRGLAGGPEFFGPGTRLTVL.

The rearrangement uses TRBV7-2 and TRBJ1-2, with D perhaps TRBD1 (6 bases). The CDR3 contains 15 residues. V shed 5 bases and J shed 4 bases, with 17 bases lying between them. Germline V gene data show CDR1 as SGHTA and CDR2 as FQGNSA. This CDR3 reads CASSKQEGDFYGYTF. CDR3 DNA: TGTGCCAGCAGCAAACAGGAGGGGGACTTCTATGGCTACACCTTC.

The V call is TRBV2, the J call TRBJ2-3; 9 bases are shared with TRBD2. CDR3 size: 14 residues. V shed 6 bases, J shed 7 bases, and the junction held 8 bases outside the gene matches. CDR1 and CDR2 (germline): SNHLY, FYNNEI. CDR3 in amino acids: CASRPLAGQNTQYF. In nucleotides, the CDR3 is TGTGCCAGCAGGCCCCTAGCGGGGCAAAATACGCAGTATTTT.

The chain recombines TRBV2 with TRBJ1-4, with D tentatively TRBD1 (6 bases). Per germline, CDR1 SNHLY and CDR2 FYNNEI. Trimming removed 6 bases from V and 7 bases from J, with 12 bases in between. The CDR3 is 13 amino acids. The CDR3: CASSRGVGEKLFF. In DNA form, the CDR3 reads TGTGCCAGCAGCAGGGGAGTTGGTGAAAAACTGTTTTTT.

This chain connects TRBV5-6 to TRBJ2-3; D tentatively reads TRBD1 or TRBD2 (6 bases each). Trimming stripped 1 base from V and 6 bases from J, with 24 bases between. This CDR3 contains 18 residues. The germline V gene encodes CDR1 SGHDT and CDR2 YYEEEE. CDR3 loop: CASSLKGVWVRRGDTQYF. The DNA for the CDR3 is TGTGCCAGCAGCTTGAAGGGGGTGTGGGTGAGGCGGGGTGATACGCAGTATTTT.

In nucleotides, the CDR3 is TGTGCCAGCATCCCTGGGACTAGCACTGAAGCTTTCTTT. Its protein product is CASIPGTSTEAFF. V usage is TRBV12-3 or TRBV12-4 and J usage is TRBJ1-1; weak D call: TRBD1 (5 bases). V was shortened by 7 bases and J by 4 bases, with 13 bases between the two germline ends. The CDR3 covers 13 residues.

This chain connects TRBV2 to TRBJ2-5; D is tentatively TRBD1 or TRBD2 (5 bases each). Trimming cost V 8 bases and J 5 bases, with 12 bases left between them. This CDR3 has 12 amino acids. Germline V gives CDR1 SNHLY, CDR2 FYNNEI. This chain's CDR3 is CASQRGGETQYF. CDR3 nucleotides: TGTGCCAGCCAGAGGGGTGGGGAGACCCAGTACTTC.

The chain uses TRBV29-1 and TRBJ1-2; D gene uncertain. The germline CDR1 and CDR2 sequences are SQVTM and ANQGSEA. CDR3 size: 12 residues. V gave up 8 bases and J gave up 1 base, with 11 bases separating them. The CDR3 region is CSLMTSNYGYTF. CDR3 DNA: TGCAGCCTCATGACAAGTAACTATGGCTACACCTTC.

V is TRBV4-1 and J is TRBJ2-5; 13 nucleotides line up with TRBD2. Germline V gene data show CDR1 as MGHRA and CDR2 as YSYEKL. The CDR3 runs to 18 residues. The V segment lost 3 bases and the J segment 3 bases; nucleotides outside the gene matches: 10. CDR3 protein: CASSQGLAGWMSKETQYF. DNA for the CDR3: TGCGCCAGCAGCCAGGGACTAGCGGGGTGGATGTCCAAAGAGACCCAGTACTTC.

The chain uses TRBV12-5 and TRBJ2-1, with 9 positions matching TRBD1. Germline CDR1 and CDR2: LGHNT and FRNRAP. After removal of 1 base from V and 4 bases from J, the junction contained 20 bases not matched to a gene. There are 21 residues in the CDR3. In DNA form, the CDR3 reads TGTGCTAGTGGTTTGGGACGGCCAACAGGGGGCTTCGTACAAGAGTACAATGAGCAGTTCTTC. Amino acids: CASGLGRPTGGFVQEYNEQFF.

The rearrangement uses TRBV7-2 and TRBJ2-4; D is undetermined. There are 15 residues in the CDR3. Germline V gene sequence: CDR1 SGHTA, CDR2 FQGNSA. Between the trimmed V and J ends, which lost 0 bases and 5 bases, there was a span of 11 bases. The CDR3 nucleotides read TGTGCCAGCAGCTTAGCGGGCCAGGCCCAAAACATTCAGTACTTC. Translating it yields CASSLAGQAQNIQYF.

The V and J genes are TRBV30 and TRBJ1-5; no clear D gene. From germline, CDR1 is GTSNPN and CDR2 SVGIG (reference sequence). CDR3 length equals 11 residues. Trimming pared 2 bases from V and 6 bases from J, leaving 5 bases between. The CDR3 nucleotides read TGTGCCTGGAGTAAGGGTCAGCCCCAGCATTTT. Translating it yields CAWSKGQPQHF.

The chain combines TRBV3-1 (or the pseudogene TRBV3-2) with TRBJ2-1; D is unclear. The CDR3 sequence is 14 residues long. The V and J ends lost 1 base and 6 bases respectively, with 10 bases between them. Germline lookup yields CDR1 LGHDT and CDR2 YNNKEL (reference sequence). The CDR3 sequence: CASSQALTLNEQFF. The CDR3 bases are TGTGCCAGCAGCCAAGCTCTGACCCTCAATGAGCAGTTCTTC.

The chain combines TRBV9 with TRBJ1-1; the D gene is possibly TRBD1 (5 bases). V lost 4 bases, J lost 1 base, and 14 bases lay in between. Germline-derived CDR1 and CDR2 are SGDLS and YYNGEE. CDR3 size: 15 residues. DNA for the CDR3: TGTGCCAGCAGCCCCCTTGTTGGGGGGAACACTGAAGCTTTCTTT. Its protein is CASSPLVGGNTEAFF.

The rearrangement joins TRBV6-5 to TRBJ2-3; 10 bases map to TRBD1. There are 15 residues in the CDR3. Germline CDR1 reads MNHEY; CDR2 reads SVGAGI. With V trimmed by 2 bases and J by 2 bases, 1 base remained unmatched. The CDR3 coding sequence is TGTGCCAGCAGTTACGGGACAGGGGTCACAGATACGCAGTATTTT. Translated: CASSYGTGVTDTQYF.

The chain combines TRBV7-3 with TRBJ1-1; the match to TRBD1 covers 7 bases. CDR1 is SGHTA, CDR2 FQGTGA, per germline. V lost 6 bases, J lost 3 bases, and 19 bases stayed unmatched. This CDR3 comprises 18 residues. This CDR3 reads CASRYEGLRGASDTEAFF. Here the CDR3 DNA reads TGTGCCAGCAGGTACGAAGGCCTCAGGGGGGCAAGCGACACTGAAGCTTTCTTT. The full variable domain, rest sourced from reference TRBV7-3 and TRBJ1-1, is GAGVSQTPSNKVTEKGKYVELRCDPISGHTALYWYRQSLGQGPEFLIYFQGTGAADDSGLPNDRFFAVRPEGSVSTLKIQRTERGDSAVYLCASRYEGLRGASDTEAFFGQGTRLTVV.

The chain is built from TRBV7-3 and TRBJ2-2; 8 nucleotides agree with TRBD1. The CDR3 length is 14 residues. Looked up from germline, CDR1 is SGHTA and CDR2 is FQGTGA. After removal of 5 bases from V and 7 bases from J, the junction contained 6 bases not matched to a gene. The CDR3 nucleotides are TGTGCCAGCAGCCAGGACAGGGTAGGCGGGGAGCTGTTTTTT. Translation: CASSQDRVGGELFF.

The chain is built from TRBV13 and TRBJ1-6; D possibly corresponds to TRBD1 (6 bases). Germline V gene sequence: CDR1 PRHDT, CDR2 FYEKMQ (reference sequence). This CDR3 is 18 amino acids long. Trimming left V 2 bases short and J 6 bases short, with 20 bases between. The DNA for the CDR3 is TGTGCCAGCAGCTTATCCGCGGCAGGGGCACCCTTTAATTCACCCCTCCACTTT. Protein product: CASSLSAAGAPFNSPLHF.

For the CDR3, the DNA is TGTGCCAGCAGCCCGGGACAGGGGGCAGGTCAGCCCCAGCATTTT. The encoded protein is CASSPGQGAGQPQHF. The chain carries TRBV7-9 and TRBJ1-5; TRBD1 agrees at 12 bases. V dropped 5 bases and J dropped 6; count of bases not matched to a gene: 5. Germline V gene lookup returns CDR1 SEHNR and CDR2 FQNEAQ (reference sequence). There are 15 residues in the CDR3. Looking up the rest from reference TRBV7-9 and TRBJ1-5 gives the full variable domain: DTGVSQNPRHKITKRGQNVTFRCDPISEHNRLYWYRQTLGQGPEFLTYFQNEAQLEKSRLLSDRFSAERPKGSFSTLEIQRTEQGDSAMYLCASSPGQGAGQPQHFGDGTRLSIL.

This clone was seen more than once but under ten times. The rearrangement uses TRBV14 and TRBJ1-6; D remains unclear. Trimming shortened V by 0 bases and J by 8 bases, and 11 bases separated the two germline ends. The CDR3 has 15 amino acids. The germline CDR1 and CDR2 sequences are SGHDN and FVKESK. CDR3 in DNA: TGTGCCAGCAGCCAAGAATGGGGTGGACATTCACCCCTCCACTTT. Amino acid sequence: CASSQEWGGHSPLHF. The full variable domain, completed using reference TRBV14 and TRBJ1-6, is EAGVTQFPSHSVIEKGQTVTLRCDPISGHDNLYWYRRVMGKEIKFLLHFVKESKQDESGMPNNRFLAERTGGTYSTLKVQPAELEDSGVYFCASSQEWGGHSPLHFGNGTRLTVT.

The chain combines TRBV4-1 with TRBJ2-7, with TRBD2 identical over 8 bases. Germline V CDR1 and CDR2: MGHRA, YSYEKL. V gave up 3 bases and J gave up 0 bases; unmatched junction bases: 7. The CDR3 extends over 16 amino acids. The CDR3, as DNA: TGCGCCAGCAGCCACCCGCCCGGGACTAGCTCCTACGAGCAGTACTTC. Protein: CASSHPPGTSSYEQYF.

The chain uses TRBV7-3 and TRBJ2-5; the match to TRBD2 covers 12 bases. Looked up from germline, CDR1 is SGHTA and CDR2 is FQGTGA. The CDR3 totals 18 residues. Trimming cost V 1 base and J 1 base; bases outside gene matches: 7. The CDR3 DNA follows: TGTGCCAGCAGCTTAAGCCCCGGACTAGCGGGGTCCCAAGAGACCCAGTACTTC. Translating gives CASSLSPGLAGSQETQYF.

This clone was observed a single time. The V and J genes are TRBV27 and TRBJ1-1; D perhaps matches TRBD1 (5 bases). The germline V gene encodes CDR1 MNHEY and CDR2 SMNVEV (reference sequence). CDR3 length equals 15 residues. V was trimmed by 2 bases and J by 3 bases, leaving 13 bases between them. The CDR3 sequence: CASSLQGHIDTEAFF. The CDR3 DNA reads TGTGCCAGCAGTTTACAGGGTCACATCGACACTGAAGCTTTCTTT.

The CDR3 nucleotides read TGTGCCAGCAGTGAAGCAGGGGGAAGAAACACCATATATTTT. The encoded protein is CASSEAGGRNTIYF. This chain links TRBV6-1 with TRBJ1-3, with D possibly TRBD1 on 6 matching bases. Germline assignment: CDR1 MNHNS and CDR2 SASEGT. The CDR3 runs to 14 residues. V was trimmed by 0 bases and J by 5 bases, leaving 8 bases between them.

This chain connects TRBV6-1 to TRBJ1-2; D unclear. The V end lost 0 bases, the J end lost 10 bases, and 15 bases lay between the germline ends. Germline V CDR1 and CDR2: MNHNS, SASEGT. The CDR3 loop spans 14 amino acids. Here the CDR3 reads CASSEALSQTIYTF. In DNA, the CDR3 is TGTGCCAGCAGTGAAGCGCTATCACAGACGATCTACACCTTC.

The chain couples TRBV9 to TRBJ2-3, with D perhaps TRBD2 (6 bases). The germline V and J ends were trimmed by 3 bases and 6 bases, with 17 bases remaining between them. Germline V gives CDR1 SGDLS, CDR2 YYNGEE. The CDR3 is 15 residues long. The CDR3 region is CASSAPGDRGDTQYF. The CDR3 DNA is TGTGCCAGCAGCGCACCCGGGGACCGGGGGGATACGCAGTATTTT.

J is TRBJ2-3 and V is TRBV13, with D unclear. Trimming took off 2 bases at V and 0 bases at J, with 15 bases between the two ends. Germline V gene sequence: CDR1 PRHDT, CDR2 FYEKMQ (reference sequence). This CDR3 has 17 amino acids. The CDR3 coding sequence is TGTGCCAGCAGCTTATCCGATAACTTGCGGAGCACAGATACGCAGTATTTT. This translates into CASSLSDNLRSTDTQYF.

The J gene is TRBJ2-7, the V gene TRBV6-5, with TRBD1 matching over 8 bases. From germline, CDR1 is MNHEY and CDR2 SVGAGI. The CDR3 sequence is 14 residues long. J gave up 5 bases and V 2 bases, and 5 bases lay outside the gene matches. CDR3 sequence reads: CASSYLRQGNEQYF. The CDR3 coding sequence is TGTGCCAGCAGTTACCTCCGACAGGGGAACGAGCAGTACTTC.

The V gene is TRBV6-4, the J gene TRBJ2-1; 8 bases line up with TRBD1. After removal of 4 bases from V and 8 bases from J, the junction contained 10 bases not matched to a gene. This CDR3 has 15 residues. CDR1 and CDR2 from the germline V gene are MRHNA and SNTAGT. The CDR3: CASSVEWTGLDEQFF. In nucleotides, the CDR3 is TGTGCCAGCAGTGTGGAGTGGACAGGGCTGGATGAGCAGTTCTTC.